This T cell receptor beta chain comes out of a study of blood T cell repertoires in COVID-19 (dated by TCRdb to 2018 to 2020). With regard to the full study: The collaborator samples originated in the United States, Italy and Spain and spanned the acute and convalescent phases of COVID-19. The repertoires were released in a freely available public database intended as a resource for research on the immune response to SARS-CoV-2. HLA class I and class II types, where available, came from metadata supplied by the sample provider rather than from assay-based typing. Samples came from the ongoing ImmuneRACE study (first 160 participants) plus 1,254 subjects from 6 global collaborators. The prospective study material was composed of cDNA or gDNA derived from T cells, B-cell-depleted T cells, or PBMCs. Deeply sampled blood TCRbeta repertoires from subjects exposed to, actively infected with, or recovered from COVID-19 were included in the dataset. A de-identified subject ID, COVID-19 status, age in years and sex were almost always included in the sample metadata.

The immunoSEQ Assay, a bias-controlled multiplex PCR, was used to amplify TCRbeta CDR3 regions from genomic DNA. The authors' pipeline ran thus. The number of nucleated cells in each sample was estimated by amplification of reference gene primers within the assay. Sequence reads were collapsed and filtered to measure the absolute abundance of every unique TCRbeta CDR3 rearrangement. For each sample, productive Simpson clonality was calculated as the square root of Simpson's diversity index across productive rearrangements. The source is immuneACCESS, and TCRdb retained only in-frame sequences with V and J called. Part of the clones is not carried over; for the studies checked, unresolved V genes explain less than half of this, and the remainder is unexplained. Clone size and V and J calls were adopted from that table, with D and trimming inferred from the DNA. The sample contains 250,000 to 350,000 clones, approximately 90% of them found a single time. The ten largest make up just under 6.5% of the sample.

At one collaborating source in Seattle, patients were enrolled during active infection and were followed longitudinally through the course of disease. Whole blood was collected in K2EDTA tubes by collaborating institutions according to the institutions' own protocols. For TCRbeta analysis, collaborator samples were shipped as frozen whole blood, as isolated PBMCs, or as DNA extracted from either sample type. CDR1 and CDR2 are drawn from the germline V gene: MGHRA, YSYEKL. The germline V end is reduced by 0 bases and the J end by 3 bases; junction bases left unmatched: 6. The CDR3 starts with the cysteine, ends with the phenylalanine, and has 16 residues. Only CDR3 DNA is held: 48 bases, read in frame from base 1. Results the study describes overall, beyond this receptor: The quantity of clinical and demographic metadata differed by source and by participant and was supplied without curation.

Remarks on this clone: Its antigen specificity is not known. No base quality information exists; no much larger clone differs at one position.

The receptor was derived from a woman between 50 and 59 years old with COVID-19, enrolled during active disease. Sequenced: peripheral blood. Recombination connected TRBV4-1 to TRBJ2-3; TRBD2 lines up with 7 middle nucleotides. The CDR3 corresponds to CASSQESGIKTDTQYF. The sequenced DNA is TGCGCCAGCAGCCAAGAAAGCGGGATAAAAACAGATACGCAGTATTTT.